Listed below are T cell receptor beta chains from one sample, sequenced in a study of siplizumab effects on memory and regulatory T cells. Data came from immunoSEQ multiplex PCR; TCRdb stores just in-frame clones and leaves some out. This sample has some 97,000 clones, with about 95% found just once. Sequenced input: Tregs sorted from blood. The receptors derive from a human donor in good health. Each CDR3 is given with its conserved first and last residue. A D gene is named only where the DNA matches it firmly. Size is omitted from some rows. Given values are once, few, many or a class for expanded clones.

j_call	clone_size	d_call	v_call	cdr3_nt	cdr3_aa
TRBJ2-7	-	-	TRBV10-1	TGCGCCAGCAGTGAGGGATTGTTAGGCGAGCAGTACTTC	CASSEGLLGEQYF
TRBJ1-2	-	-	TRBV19	TGTGCCAGTAGTATAGGAGGCCGTTTTGACACCTTC	CASSIGGRFDTF
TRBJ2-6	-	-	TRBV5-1	TGCGCCAGCAGTATCTCTGGGGCCAACGTCCTGACTTTC	CASSISGANVLTF
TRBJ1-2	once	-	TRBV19	TGCGCCAGTACAACAGGATTCGACTATGGCTACACCTTC	CASTTGFDYGYTF
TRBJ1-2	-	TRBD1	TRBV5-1	TGCGCCAGCAGCTTGGGATTACAGGGGCTCTATGGCTACACCTTC	CASSLGLQGLYGYTF
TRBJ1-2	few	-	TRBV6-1	TGTGCCAGCAGTGAAGTTGGTTGGTTGGCAGGCTACACCTTC	CASSEVGWLAGYTF
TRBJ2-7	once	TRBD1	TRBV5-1	TGCGCCAGCAGCTTGGGCAGGGGGCCCTACGAGCAGTACTTC	CASSLGRGPYEQYF
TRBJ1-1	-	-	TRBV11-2	TGTGCCAGCAGCTTTTACGGCACTGAAGCTTTCTTT	CASSFYGTEAFF
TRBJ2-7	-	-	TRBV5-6	TGTGCCAGCAGCTTGGTGGGGGGAATAAGCGAGCAGTACTTC	CASSLVGGISEQYF
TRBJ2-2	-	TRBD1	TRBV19	TGTGCCAGTAGACTGGGACAGGGGAGCACCGGGGAGCTGTTTTTT	CASRLGQGSTGELFF
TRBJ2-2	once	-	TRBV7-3	TGTGCCAGCAGCTCCCTTGTCAACCCATTATCATTCGGGGAGCTGTTTTTT	CASSSLVNPLSFGELFF
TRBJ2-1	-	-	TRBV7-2	TGTGCCAGCAGCTTATCTGCCTCCTACAATGAGCAGTTCTTC	CASSLSASYNEQFF
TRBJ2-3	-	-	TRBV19	TGTGCCAGTAGTACAATCCTAACAGATACGCAGTATTTT	CASSTILTDTQYF
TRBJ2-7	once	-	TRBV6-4	TGTGCCAGCAGTCAAGGGTGGGGGTACGAGCAGTACTTC	CASSQGWGYEQYF
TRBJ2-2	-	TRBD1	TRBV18	TGTGCCAGCTCACTCCCCGGGACAGGTTTTTACGGGGAGCTGTTTTTT	CASSLPGTGFYGELFF
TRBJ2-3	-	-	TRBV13	TGTGCCAGCAGCCAAAGGACAAGCCCGGGACCCTCGCAGTATTTT	CASSQRTSPGPSQYF
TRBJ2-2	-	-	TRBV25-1	TGTGCCAGCAGTAGAGCAGGGGCTCAGTTCAACGGGGAGCTGTTTTTT	CASSRAGAQFNGELFF
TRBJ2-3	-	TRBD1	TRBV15	TGTGCCACCAGCAGAGGGGGACAGGGGACAGATACGCAGTATTTT	CATSRGGQGTDTQYF
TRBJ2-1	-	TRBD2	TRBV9	TGTGCCAGCAGCGACCGAACCGGGACTAGCGGGATTTTCACCCATGAGCAGTTCTTC	CASSDRTGTSGIFTHEQFF
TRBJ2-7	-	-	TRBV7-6	TGTGCCAGCAGCCCCTCCTCTGTGCGCGAGCAGTACTTC	CASSPSSVREQYF
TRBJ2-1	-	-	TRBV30	TGTGCCTGGAGTGTGGTGGGCAGGAACAATGAGCAGTTCTTC	CAWSVVGRNNEQFF
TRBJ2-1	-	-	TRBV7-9	TGTGCCAGCAGCTTCGGAAGGGTCCGGGACAATGAGCAGTTCTTC	CASSFGRVRDNEQFF
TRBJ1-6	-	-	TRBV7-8	TGTGCCAGCAGCTTACTGTCCAAGGCAGGGAAATCACCCCTCCACTTT	CASSLLSKAGKSPLHF
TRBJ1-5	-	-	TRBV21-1	TGTGCCAGCAGCAAACGCGGGACAGGGAATCAGCCCCAGCATTTT	CASSKRGTGNQPQHF